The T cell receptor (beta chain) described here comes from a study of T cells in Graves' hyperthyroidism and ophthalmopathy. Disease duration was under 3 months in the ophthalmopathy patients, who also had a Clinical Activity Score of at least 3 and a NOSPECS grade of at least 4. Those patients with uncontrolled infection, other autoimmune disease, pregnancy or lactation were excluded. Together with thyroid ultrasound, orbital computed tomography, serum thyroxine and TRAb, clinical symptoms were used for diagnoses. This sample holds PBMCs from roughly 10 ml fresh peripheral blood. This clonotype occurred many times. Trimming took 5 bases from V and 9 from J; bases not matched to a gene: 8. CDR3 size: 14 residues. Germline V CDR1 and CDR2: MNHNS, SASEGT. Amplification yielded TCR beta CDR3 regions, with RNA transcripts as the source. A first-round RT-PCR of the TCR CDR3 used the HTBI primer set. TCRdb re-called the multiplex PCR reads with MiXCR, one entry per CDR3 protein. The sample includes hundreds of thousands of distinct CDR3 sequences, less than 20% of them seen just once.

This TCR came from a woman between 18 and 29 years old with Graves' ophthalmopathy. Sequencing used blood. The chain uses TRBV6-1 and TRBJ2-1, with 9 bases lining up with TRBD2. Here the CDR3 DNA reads TGTGCCAGCAGTACCGGGACTAGCATTGTTGAGCAGTTCTTC. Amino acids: CASSTGTSIVEQFF.